This entry concerns a single T cell receptor beta chain. The antigen is not known. These data are taken from a study of PD-1 blockade in classical Hodgkin lymphoma. Study results and limitations: What drove the repertoire differences, possibly disease activity or prior therapy, has not been defined. Newly diagnosed patients were said to have less baseline TCR diversity than healthy donors did.

Germline CDR1 is ENHRY and CDR2 is SYGVKD. CDR3 length: 15 residues. With 6 bases removed from V and 0 bases from J, the gap between germline ends came to 12 bases. All the patients suffered relapse after autologous stem cell transplantation, and brentuximab vedotin exposure differed. Negative selection with magnetic separation was used to purify CD4+ T cells from thawed PBMCs. Complete response, partial response or progressive disease were the best responses. Data came from immunoSEQ multiplex PCR; TCRdb stores just in-frame clones and leaves some out. The table shows about 15,000 clones, with around four fifths occurring only once.

The gene calls are TRBV10-3 and TRBJ1-3; D is unresolved. The source was CD4+ T cells from blood, collected at baseline. The receptor was isolated from a human donor with classical Hodgkin lymphoma. CDR3 bases: TGTGCCATCAGGGCCCTCTTGAGCTCTGGAAACACCATATATTTT. Translating it yields CAIRALLSSGNTIYF.